The 24 T cell receptor beta chains in this list originate from one sample, sequenced in a study of cytomegalovirus exposure and HLA in healthy donors. Vbeta (60) and Jbeta (13) primers were used in the PCR. Only in-frame clones appear in the TCRdb table, and some are missing; sequencing was by immunoSEQ multiplex PCR. The data contain around 98,000 clones, about 81% of them singletons. Sequenced input: PBMCs. The receptors stem from a man in his forties in good health and CMV-seronegative.

CDR3 sequence (DNA): TGTGCCAGCAGCAAAGGGTGCGGGACAGGGTCCTACGAGCAGTACTTC. As protein: CASSKGCGTGSYEQYF. The chain joins TRBV21-1 to TRBJ2-7; the table gives TRBD1 as D, unverified against the DNA. TRBV21-1 is shown as a pseudogene. The length of the CDR3 is 16 residues.

The genes are TRBV7-9 and TRBJ2-2; 7 nucleotides match TRBD1. Germline CDR1 and CDR2: SEHNR and FQNEAQ (reference sequence). J was trimmed by 5 bases and V by 8 bases; bases with no gene match: 17. This CDR3 is 17 amino acids long. The CDR3, as DNA: TGTGCCAGCTACCCGGGACAGAAGGTTTCGTGGACCGGGGAGCTGTTTTTT. It specifies CASYPGQKVSWTGELFF. Filled out from reference TRBV7-9 and TRBJ2-2, the complete variable domain reads DTGVSQNPRHKITKRGQNVTFRCDPISEHNRLYWYRQTLGQGPEFLTYFQNEAQLEKSRLLSDRFSAERPKGSFSTLEIQRTEQGDSAMYLCASYPGQKVSWTGELFFGEGSRLTVL.

V is TRBV19 and J is TRBJ1-2; tentative D call: TRBD1 (5 bases). The CDR3 has 15 amino acids. Germline-derived CDR1 and CDR2 are LNHDA and SQIVND (reference sequence). The V end lost 6 bases, the J end lost 1 base, and 15 bases lay between the germline ends. CDR3 DNA: TGTGCCAGTAGATCCGCGGGACGGGATAACTATGGCTACACCTTC. This translates into CASRSAGRDNYGYTF.

Concerning this clone: Distinct nucleotide sequences in the sample also encode this CDR3. The chain employs TRBV4-1 and TRBJ1-1; 8 positions agree with TRBD1. Trimming at V came to 1 base and at J to 3 bases, leaving 1 base not matched to a gene. CDR1 MGHRA and CDR2 YSYEKL come from the germline V gene. The CDR3 spans 14 residues. This CDR3 is CASSQGGQDTEAFF. For the CDR3, the DNA is TGCGCCAGCAGCCAAGGGGGACAGGACACTGAAGCTTTCTTT.

This clone was found a few times. The chain couples TRBV5-5 to TRBJ1-3; D is possibly TRBD1 (5 bases). CDR1 and CDR2 (germline): SGHKS, YYEKEE (reference sequence). The CDR3 loop spans 16 amino acids. Trimming pared 1 base from V and 2 bases from J, leaving 13 bases between. This CDR3 reads CASSLYQGRTGNTIYF. CDR3 nucleotides: TGTGCCAGCAGCTTGTATCAGGGAAGGACTGGAAACACCATATATTTT.

The V and J genes are TRBV29-1 and TRBJ1-2, with 10 bases aligning to TRBD1. The CDR3 spans 15 residues. The germline gives CDR1 SQVTM, CDR2 ANQGSEA. Trimming took 0 bases from V and 8 from J; bases not matched to a gene: 9. The CDR3 sequence is CSVEDQTGTGVGYTF. In DNA, the CDR3 is TGCAGCGTTGAAGACCAGACCGGGACAGGGGTCGGCTACACCTTC. Looking up the rest from reference TRBV29-1 and TRBJ1-2 gives the full variable domain: SAVISQKPSRDICQRGTSLTIQCQVDSQVTMMFWYRQQPGQSLTLIATANQGSEATYESGFVIDKFPISRPNLTFSTLTVSNMSPEDSSIYLCSVEDQTGTGVGYTFGSGTRLTVV.

The CDR3 here is CASSQPGLGGQGVVGELFF. As DNA, the CDR3 is TGCGCCAGCAGTCAACCAGGATTAGGGGGACAGGGCGTTGTCGGGGAGCTGTTTTTT. This chain links TRBV23-1 with TRBJ2-2, with TRBD1 matching 9 bases. TRBV23-1 is sorted into the ORF group, with uncertain function. The V gene end was trimmed by 2 bases and the J gene end by 7 bases; junction bases not matched to a gene: 17. The CDR3 sequence is 19 residues long.

The chain links TRBV19 to TRBJ1-5; D is possibly TRBD1 (5 bases). This CDR3 spans 15 amino acids. Germline CDR1 is LNHDA and CDR2 is SQIVND (reference sequence). Trimming cost V 5 bases and J 5 bases, with 16 bases left between them. The CDR3 sequence: CASSPRRGGYQPQHF. Written as DNA, the CDR3 is TGTGCCAGTAGTCCGCGGCGCGGGGGATATCAGCCCCAGCATTTT. Together with reference TRBV19 and TRBJ1-5, the CDR3 gives the full variable domain: DGGITQSPKYLFRKEGQNVTLSCEQNLNHDAMYWYRQDPGQGLRLIYYSQIVNDFQKGDIAEGYSVSREKKESFPLTVTSAQKNPTAFYLCASSPRRGGYQPQHFGDGTRLSIL.

This clone has just one count. The V call is TRBV2, the J call TRBJ2-1; 8 nucleotides match TRBD2. This CDR3 has 14 amino acids. CDR1 SNHLY and CDR2 FYNNEI come from the germline V gene. The V segment lost 4 bases and the J segment 3 bases; nucleotides outside the gene matches: 2. CDR3 amino acids: CASSGTSGYNEQFF. The CDR3 region has the DNA TGTGCCAGCAGTGGTACTAGCGGCTACAATGAGCAGTTCTTC. The full variable domain, rest sourced from reference TRBV2 and TRBJ2-1, is EPEVTQTPSHQVTQMGQEVILRCVPISNHLYFYWYRQILGQKVEFLVSFYNNEISEKSEIFDDQFSVERPDGSNFTLKIRSTKLEDSAMYFCASSGTSGYNEQFFGPGTRLTVL.

The chain carries TRBV11-3 and TRBJ2-7, with D perhaps TRBD1 (5 bases). V was cut by 5 bases and J by 1 base, with 12 bases left in between. The CDR3 is 14 amino acids. Germline loops: CDR1 SGHNT, CDR2 YENEEA. CDR3 sequence: CASSPQGISYEQYF. In DNA form, the CDR3 reads TGTGCCAGCAGCCCCCAGGGCATATCCTACGAGCAGTACTTC.

The chain links TRBV7-2 to TRBJ1-5; tentatively, D is TRBD1 (5 bases). Trimming took 8 bases from V and 2 from J, leaving 19 bases between them. CDR1 is SGHTA and CDR2 is FQGNSA in the germline V gene. The CDR3 loop spans 16 amino acids. The DNA of the CDR3 is TGTGCCAGCTCACTACCGGGTGGGGCAGGCAATCAGCCCCAGCATTTT. It codes for CASSLPGGAGNQPQHF.

V and J are TRBV5-1 and TRBJ1-2; 11 bases map to TRBD1. CDR1 is SGHRS and CDR2 is YFSETQ in the germline V gene. With 4 bases clipped from V and 6 bases from J, the junction kept 8 bases outside the gene matches. CDR3 size: 15 residues. This CDR3 reads CASSMDRGRGDGYTF. As DNA, the CDR3 is TGCGCCAGCAGCATGGACAGGGGGCGCGGGGATGGCTACACCTTC.

V usage is TRBV6-5 and J usage is TRBJ1-5; 8 positions agree with TRBD1. Germline CDR1 and CDR2: MNHEY and SVGAGI. The length of the CDR3 is 14 residues. Losses at the gene ends were 6 bases for V and 2 bases for J; bases not matched to a gene: 3. The CDR3 DNA reads as TGTGCCAGCAGCGGACAGGGTGGCAATCAGCCCCAGCATTTT. This sequence encodes CASSGQGGNQPQHF.

The gene calls are TRBV11-2 and TRBJ2-5, with D possibly being TRBD1 (6 bases). CDR1 SGHAT and CDR2 FQNNGV come from the germline V gene. This CDR3 is built from 18 residues. Trimming removed 1 base from V and 2 bases from J, with 20 bases in between. The CDR3 region has the DNA TGTGCCAGCAGCTTAGCCCGAGGACAGACTTATGGACAAGAGACCCAGTACTTC. Its protein product is CASSLARGQTYGQETQYF.

The chain couples TRBV7-9 to TRBJ2-5; 8 bases are shared with TRBD2. V lost 1 base, J lost 6 bases, and 10 bases stayed unmatched. Germline V gene lookup returns CDR1 SEHNR and CDR2 FQNEAQ (reference sequence). The CDR3 runs to 16 residues. As DNA, the CDR3 is TGTGCCAGCAGCTTAGGGGTTCTAGCGGGTACGAAGACCCAGTACTTC. This codes for CASSLGVLAGTKTQYF.

The chain combines TRBV6-4 with TRBJ2-1; 12 nucleotides align to TRBD2. The V and J ends lost 3 bases and 4 bases, in that order; junction bases with no gene match: 7. The CDR3 totals 17 residues. Germline V CDR1 and CDR2: MRHNA, SNTAGT. The CDR3 region has the DNA TGTGCCAGCAGTGAAGGCAGAGGACTAGCGGGATACAATGAGCAGTTCTTC. The encoded protein is CASSEGRGLAGYNEQFF.

This clone occurred a few times. The genes are TRBV4-1 and TRBJ2-4, with 9 nucleotides matching TRBD1. CDR1 is MGHRA and CDR2 is YSYEKL in the germline V gene. The CDR3 length is 16 residues. V was pared by 5 bases and J by 0 bases, with 5 bases of the junction left unmatched. The CDR3 DNA reads as TGCGCCAGCAGCTCTAAGACAGGGGGAGCCAAAAACATTCAGTACTTC. Translating it yields CASSSKTGGAKNIQYF.

The rearrangement uses TRBV6-1 and TRBJ1-5; possible D gene TRBD1, 5 bases. Trimming removed 2 bases at V and 0 bases at J, with 14 bases between. Germline CDR1 MNHNS, CDR2 SASEGT. CDR3 length: 17 amino acids. The CDR3 DNA sequence: TGTGCCAGCAGTGAAACTGCAGGGCGTTATAGCAATCAGCCCCAGCATTTT. It encodes CASSETAGRYSNQPQHF.

This clone was seen just once. The rearrangement uses TRBV2 and TRBJ2-7, with a weak D call TRBD2 (6 bases). V lost 5 bases to trimming and J lost 6 bases, with 14 bases between them. This CDR3 is built from 13 residues. Germline assignment: CDR1 SNHLY and CDR2 FYNNEI. The CDR3 region is CASSRDSEGEQYF. DNA of the CDR3: TGTGCCAGCAGTCGGGACTCAGAGGGCGAGCAGTACTTC.

The chain has TRBV7-2 and TRBJ2-5; possibly TRBD2 for D (6 bases). V was clipped by 5 bases and J by 5 bases, with 9 bases between them. The germline V gene encodes CDR1 SGHTA and CDR2 FQGNSA. The CDR3 extends over 12 amino acids. Here the CDR3 reads CASSGGYETQYF. In nucleotides, the CDR3 is TGTGCCAGCAGCGGAGGGTATGAGACCCAGTACTTC.

Written as DNA, the CDR3 is TGTGCCAGCAGTAATAGACAGGGTCAGCAGTTCTTC. It specifies CASSNRQGQQFF. This sequence joins TRBV27 and TRBJ2-1, with TRBD1 identical over 7 bases. The CDR3 has 12 amino acids. In germline, CDR1 is MNHEY, CDR2 SMNVEV (reference sequence). V lost 5 bases, J lost 11 bases, and 6 bases stayed unmatched.

The chain has TRBV7-2 and TRBJ2-1; 11 nucleotides line up with TRBD2. Germline CDR1 and CDR2: SGHTA and FQGNSA. Trimming at V came to 1 base and at J to 0 bases, leaving 8 bases not matched to a gene. The CDR3 loop spans 19 amino acids. The CDR3: CASSLVSSGGKSSYNEQFF. The CDR3 bases are TGTGCCAGCAGCTTAGTCTCTAGCGGGGGGAAAAGCTCCTACAATGAGCAGTTCTTC.

The rearrangement links TRBV7-2 to TRBJ2-5, with D perhaps TRBD1 (6 bases). This CDR3 is 13 amino acids long. V was shortened by 4 bases and J by 2 bases, with 8 bases between the two germline ends. The V gene's germline CDR1 is SGHTA and CDR2 FQGNSA. The CDR3, as DNA: TGTGCCAGCAGCTCTCAGGGGCAAGAGACCCAGTACTTC. Translated, it gives CASSSQGQETQYF. The variable domain in full, with the rest retrieved from reference TRBV7-2 and TRBJ2-5, is GAGVSQSPSNKVTEKGKDVELRCDPISGHTALYWYRQSLGQGLEFLIYFQGNSAPDKSGLPSDRFSAERTGGSVSTLTIQRTQQEDSAVYLCASSSQGQETQYFGPGTRLLVL.

The chain combines TRBV18 with TRBJ2-3, with TRBD2 matching 13 bases. The CDR3 is made up of 18 amino acids. V dropped 3 bases and J dropped 2; count of bases not matched to a gene: 8. CDR1 is KGHSH, CDR2 LQKENI, per germline. CDR3 sequence reads: CASSPGLAGAYLTDTQYF. As DNA, the CDR3 is TGTGCCAGCTCACCCGGACTAGCGGGGGCCTATCTCACAGATACGCAGTATTTT.